The 14 T cell receptor beta chains given below trace back to one sample, sequenced in a study of cytomegalovirus exposure and HLA in healthy donors. The PCR employed 60 Vbeta primers together with 13 Jbeta primers. Produced via immunoSEQ multiplex PCR; TCRdb's table is partial and in-frame only. The profile covers about 110,000 clones, with around 85% appearing a single time and 6% to 8% taken by the ten largest. Sequencing was carried out using PBMCs. Source of these receptors: a man between 25 and 39 years old in good health and CMV-seropositive.

The chain is built from TRBV13 and TRBJ1-6; no clear D. Germline CDR1 is PRHDT and CDR2 is FYEKMQ (reference sequence). This CDR3 has 19 residues. Trimming cost V 5 bases and J 0 bases, with 20 bases left between them. CDR3 sequence: CASSPRREPSSSYNSPLHF. CDR3 sequence (DNA): TGTGCCAGCAGCCCTAGGAGGGAGCCCTCTAGCTCCTATAATTCACCCCTCCACTTT.

The chain couples TRBV4-1 to TRBJ2-7; TRBD2 is a possible D gene (6 bases). The CDR3 totals 15 residues. CDR1 is MGHRA and CDR2 is YSYEKL in the germline V gene. V was clipped by 3 bases and J by 7 bases, with 19 bases between them. The CDR3 nucleotides are TGCGCCAGCAGCCAGGTCGAAGGAGGGGACGGGGAGCAGTACTTC. It yields the protein CASSQVEGGDGEQYF.

V and J are TRBV6-1 and TRBJ2-5, with D maybe TRBD2 (7 bases). Between the trimmed V and J ends, which lost 1 base and 5 bases, there was a span of 14 bases. Germline V gives CDR1 MNHNS, CDR2 SASEGT. This CDR3 comprises 15 residues. This chain's CDR3 is CASSEVGGGGETQYF. CDR3 nucleotides: TGTGCCAGCAGTGAAGTGGGGGGGGGCGGGGAGACCCAGTACTTC.

V is TRBV6-6 and J is TRBJ1-5, with 8 bases identical to TRBD1. Unmatched junction bases numbered 5, after V lost 6 bases and J lost 4 bases. Germline V gives CDR1 MNHNY, CDR2 SVGAGI (reference sequence). This CDR3 comprises 14 residues. The CDR3 DNA reads as TGTGCCAGCAGAGACAGGGGTGAAAATCAGCCCCAGCATTTT. Its protein product is CASRDRGENQPQHF.

This clone was found a few times. The rearrangement links TRBV10-1 to TRBJ1-5, with D tentatively TRBD1 (6 bases). The CDR3 runs to 12 residues. Germline values: CDR1 WNHNN, CDR2 SYGVQD (reference sequence). Trimming removed 3 bases at V and 7 bases at J, with 7 bases between. In DNA form, the CDR3 reads TGCGCCAGCAGTGAAGGGGGACAGCCCCAGCATTTT. This gives the protein CASSEGGQPQHF.

This rearrangement joins TRBV5-1 to TRBJ1-4; the match to TRBD1 covers 9 bases. Germline V CDR1 and CDR2: SGHRS, YFSETQ. The CDR3 runs 14 residues. V gave up 4 bases and J gave up 7 bases; unmatched junction bases: 5. Here the CDR3 DNA reads TGCGCCAGCAGCGGGACAGGGTCGGGTGAAAAACTGTTTTTT. Its protein is CASSGTGSGEKLFF.

There are a few counts of this clone. The rearrangement links TRBV19 to TRBJ1-1; weak D call: TRBD1 (5 bases). The CDR3 spans 14 residues. CDR1 and CDR2 (germline): LNHDA, SQIVND (reference sequence). The germline V and J ends were trimmed by 3 bases and 1 base, with 9 bases remaining between them. CDR3: CASSIRTGNTEAFF. CDR3 nucleotide sequence: TGTGCCAGTAGTATCCGAACAGGGAACACTGAAGCTTTCTTT.

The chain combines TRBV27 with TRBJ1-3; weak D call: TRBD1 (6 bases). The CDR3 covers 15 residues. V was shortened by 5 bases and J by 0 bases, with 11 bases between the two germline ends. CDR1 is MNHEY and CDR2 is SMNVEV in the germline V gene (reference sequence). The CDR3 DNA sequence: TGTGCCAGCAGTCCCTCGACAGGCTCTGGAAACACCATATATTTT. Its translation is CASSPSTGSGNTIYF.

This chain links TRBV2 with TRBJ2-1; maybe TRBD2 (6 bases). V lost 8 bases to trimming and J lost 8 bases, with 16 bases between them. The germline V gene has CDR1 SNHLY and CDR2 FYNNEI. CDR3 length: 13 residues. The CDR3: CASWRAPGDEQFF. In DNA, the CDR3 is TGTGCCAGCTGGAGGGCCCCTGGGGATGAGCAGTTCTTC.

This chain links TRBV18 with TRBJ1-1, with 9 positions matching TRBD1. CDR1 KGHSH and CDR2 LQKENI come from the germline V gene. J gave up 10 bases and V 0 bases, and 9 bases lay outside the gene matches. This CDR3 has 15 residues. In DNA form, the CDR3 reads TGTGCCAGCTCACCACCTCCTGACAGGGGGGTGGTAGCTTTCTTT. Translating it yields CASSPPPDRGVVAFF.

In DNA, the CDR3 is TGTGCCAGCAGTGGGACAGGGTCGTCCACAGATACGCAGTATTTT. This gives the protein CASSGTGSSTDTQYF. The chain employs TRBV2 and TRBJ2-3; TRBD1 matches at 8 bases. CDR1 and CDR2 (germline): SNHLY, FYNNEI. V lost 4 bases and J lost 2; bases outside the gene matches: 5. This CDR3 spans 15 amino acids.

This chain joins TRBV9 and TRBJ2-4, with no clear D. V lost 0 bases and J lost 0, with 13 bases in between. Germline CDR1 SGDLS, CDR2 YYNGEE. The CDR3 runs to 17 residues. The CDR3 coding sequence is TGTGCCAGCAGCGTAGGTCCGGGTTACATAGCCAAAAACATTCAGTACTTC. It yields the protein CASSVGPGYIAKNIQYF.

The chain combines TRBV27 with TRBJ2-1, with 14 bases that match TRBD2. The CDR3 sequence is 15 residues long. With 7 bases clipped from V and 6 bases from J, the junction kept 5 bases outside the gene matches. The germline V gene encodes CDR1 MNHEY and CDR2 SMNVEV (reference sequence). CDR3: CASTLGTSGGNEQFF. CDR3 coding DNA: TGTGCCAGCACCTTAGGGACTAGCGGGGGCAATGAGCAGTTCTTC.

Comments on this clone: Other DNA sequences in this specimen translate into the identical CDR3. The gene calls are TRBV18 and TRBJ2-5, with 7 bases identical to TRBD1. From germline, CDR1 is KGHSH and CDR2 LQKENI. The CDR3 covers 13 residues. The V and J ends lost 6 bases and 2 bases, in that order; junction bases with no gene match: 3. The CDR3 loop is CASSPGQQETQYF. In nucleotides, the CDR3 is TGTGCCAGCTCTCCGGGACAGCAAGAGACCCAGTACTTC.